A single sample is the source of the 28 T cell receptor beta chains below, sequenced in a study of T cell repertoires in cytomegalovirus infection. These TCRs' antigens remain unknown. TCRdb processed the reads anew with MiXCR; each CDR3 protein has one entry. In the table there are 650,000 to 850,000 distinct CDR3 sequences, 25% to 35% of which are singletons. The sample was cultured CD8+ T cells from PBMCs, taken from culture after CMV antigen stimulation. The receptors stem from a human donor in good health (CMV status not recorded). Some clones in this sample may be carry-over from other donors' samples.

Note on this clonotype: Since a much larger clone is just one base distant, this may be a read error. The chain combines TRBV7-9 with TRBJ1-2; D ambiguous. CDR1 SEHNR and CDR2 FQNEAQ come from the germline V gene (reference sequence). Trimming removed 6 bases from V and 1 base from J, with 9 bases in between. The CDR3 has 13 amino acids. The DNA for the CDR3 is TGTGCCAGCAGGCCGCCAGATAACTATGGCTACACCTTC. It specifies CASRPPDNYGYTF.

The CDR3 DNA is TGTGCCAGCAGGGCCAGAAATAGCAATCAGCCCCAGCATTTT. Translation: CASRARNSNQPQHF. The chain has TRBV12-3 or TRBV12-4 and TRBJ1-5; D not certain. V was cut by 6 bases and J by 0 bases, with 9 bases left in between. This CDR3 is 14 amino acids long.

The V call is TRBV12-3 or TRBV12-4, the J call TRBJ2-7; D remains ambiguous. The ends were cut back, 5 bases at V and 6 bases at J, with 14 bases in the middle. The CDR3 length is 13 residues. The DNA of the CDR3 is TGTGCCAGCAGTGTAGGCCCAGCTCTCGAGCAGTACTTC. It is translated as CASSVGPALEQYF.

The V and J genes are TRBV2 and TRBJ1-5; D unresolved. Trimming took 4 bases from V and 4 from J, leaving 14 bases between them. Germline V gene lookup returns CDR1 SNHLY and CDR2 FYNNEI. The CDR3 is 15 amino acids. The CDR3 DNA follows: TGTGCCAGCAGTGCGGGAAGGGCCAAGAATCAGCCCCAGCATTTT. Protein sequence: CASSAGRAKNQPQHF.

This clonotype has a handful of counts. The rearrangement links TRBV15 to TRBJ1-5, with unresolved D. V lost 0 bases, J lost 2 bases, and 8 bases lay in between. This CDR3 spans 15 amino acids. The germline gives CDR1 LNHNV, CDR2 YYDKDF (reference sequence). CDR3 coding DNA: TGTGCCACCAGCAGAGATAGAGGTCGCAATCAGCCCCAGCATTTT. Protein: CATSRDRGRNQPQHF.

CDR3 region: CASSPGAENEKLFF. The CDR3 bases are TGTGCCAGCAGTCCCGGGGCAGAGAATGAAAAACTGTTTTTT. This chain uses TRBV27 with TRBJ1-4; the D gene is possibly TRBD1 (5 bases). This CDR3 contains 14 residues. Trimming took off 5 bases at V and 5 bases at J, with 12 bases between the two ends. Per the germline V gene, CDR1 is MNHEY and CDR2 is SMNVEV (reference sequence).

The V call is TRBV20-1, the J call TRBJ2-2; possibly TRBD1 for D (5 bases). The length of the CDR3 is 14 residues. Germline CDR1 is DFQATT and CDR2 is SNEGSKA (reference sequence). CDR3: CSLWGRGGTGELFF. CDR3 sequence (DNA): TGCAGCCTATGGGGAAGGGGCGGCACCGGGGAGCTGTTTTTT.

The table lists this clonotype with many counts. The V call is TRBV6-2 or TRBV6-3, the J call TRBJ1-1; D gene ambiguous. Between the trimmed V and J ends, which lost 2 bases and 3 bases, there was a span of 4 bases. This CDR3 region has 12 residues. Per germline, CDR1 MNHEY and CDR2 SVGEGT. CDR3: CASSYGYTEAFF. In DNA, the CDR3 is TGTGCCAGCAGTTACGGGTACACTGAAGCTTTCTTT.

J is TRBJ2-1 and V is TRBV6-1; 7 positions match TRBD2. The V and J ends lost 1 base and 3 bases, in that order; junction bases with no gene match: 9. Germline assignment: CDR1 MNHNS and CDR2 SASEGT. The CDR3 covers 17 residues. CDR3 in amino acids: CASSEGEGRVSYNEQFF. CDR3 nucleotide sequence: TGTGCCAGCAGTGAAGGGGAGGGTCGTGTGAGCTACAATGAGCAGTTCTTC.

V and J are TRBV6-5 and TRBJ2-5; 9 bases match TRBD1. Germline loops: CDR1 MNHEY, CDR2 SVGAGI. The V and J ends lost 2 bases and 2 bases, in that order; junction bases with no gene match: 6. The CDR3 runs 16 residues. CDR3 protein: CASSYHWGQGQETQYF. DNA for the CDR3: TGTGCCAGCAGTTACCATTGGGGACAGGGACAAGAGACCCAGTACTTC.

Many counts were recorded for this clonotype. The DNA of the CDR3 is TGTGCCAGCAGCTTCCCTGCCTTGCAGGAAAACACCGGGGAGCTGTTTTTT. Its translation: CASSFPALQENTGELFF. This sequence joins TRBV7-2 and TRBJ2-2, with D unresolved. This CDR3 region has 17 residues. Per germline, CDR1 SGHTA and CDR2 FQGNSA. Trimming cost V 3 bases and J 2 bases, with 16 bases left between them.

CDR3 in amino acids: CASSGRDSYNEQFF. In DNA form, the CDR3 reads TGTGCCAGCAGCGGCCGGGACAGTTACAATGAGCAGTTCTTC. The rearrangement links TRBV9 to TRBJ2-1; 7 bases are a match to TRBD1. In germline, CDR1 is SGDLS, CDR2 YYNGEE. This CDR3 region has 14 residues. Losses at the gene ends were 3 bases for V and 4 bases for J; bases not matched to a gene: 4.

This clonotype was picked up a small number of times. The rearrangement joins TRBV4-1 to TRBJ2-1, with 9 bases that match TRBD2. J was trimmed by 6 bases and V by 2 bases; bases with no gene match: 5. CDR1 MGHRA and CDR2 YSYEKL come from the germline V gene. The CDR3 spans 15 residues. DNA of the CDR3: TGCGCCAGCAGCCAAAGCGGGGGGTTGGGCAATGAGCAGTTCTTC. Its translation is CASSQSGGLGNEQFF.

Of note for this clonotype: An end of the junction differs from the germline gene, which may be a read error. The rearrangement links TRBV7-9 to TRBJ2-4; D is unclear. The CDR3 covers 16 residues. The germline gives CDR1 SEHNR, CDR2 FQNEAQ (reference sequence). The CDR3 DNA follows: TGTGCCAGCAGCCCACGGACGAACGGAGCCAAAAACATTCAGCACTTC. Protein sequence: CASSPRTNGAKNIQHF.

The genes are TRBV12-3 or TRBV12-4 and TRBJ2-1, with 8 positions matching TRBD1. The CDR3 runs to 14 residues. J lost 8 bases, V lost 7 bases, and 10 bases had no gene match. This CDR3 is CASKPGQEAHEQFF. The CDR3, as DNA: TGTGCCAGCAAGCCGGGACAGGAGGCTCATGAGCAGTTCTTC.

The chain joins TRBV20-1 to TRBJ2-7; possible D gene TRBD1, 5 bases. CDR1 is DFQATT, CDR2 SNEGSKA, per germline (reference sequence). V shed 1 base and J shed 5 bases, with 9 bases lying between them. CDR3 length equals 12 residues. CDR3 in amino acids: CSARARVDEQYV. CDR3 sequence (DNA): TGCAGTGCTAGAGCCAGGGTGGACGAGCAGTACGTC.

This clonotype appeared a few times. The rearrangement links TRBV5-6 to TRBJ1-2, with 7 positions matching TRBD1. The germline CDR1 and CDR2 sequences are SGHDT and YYEEEE. The CDR3 has 14 residues. The V segment lost 0 bases and the J segment 4 bases; nucleotides outside the gene matches: 3. CDR3 sequence (DNA): TGTGCCAGCAGCTTGGAAGGGACAGTCTATGGCTACACCTTC. The encoded protein is CASSLEGTVYGYTF. Looking up the rest from reference TRBV5-6 and TRBJ1-2 gives the full variable domain: DAGVTQSPTHLIKTRGQQVTLRCSPKSGHDTVSWYQQALGQGPQFIFQYYEEEERQRGNFPDRFSGHQFPNYSSELNVNALLLGDSALYLCASSLEGTVYGYTFGSGTRLTVV.

This chain joins TRBV7-4 and TRBJ2-3; the D gene is possibly TRBD2 (5 bases). CDR3 length: 13 amino acids. Germline CDR1 and CDR2: SGHVT and SQSDAQ. Trimming removed 11 bases from V and 3 bases from J, with 15 bases in between. CDR3 protein: CACRRGWTDTQYF. In DNA, the CDR3 is TGTGCCTGTAGACGGGGATGGACAGATACGCAGTATTTT.

The sample holds a few counts of this clonotype. V and J are TRBV14 and TRBJ1-1; D remains ambiguous. Germline assignment: CDR1 SGHDN and CDR2 FVKESK. This CDR3 contains 17 residues. V dropped 0 bases and J dropped 5 bases, with 19 bases sitting between them. CDR3 DNA: TGTGCCAGCAGCCAAGAGGGTACCCATGCGATAGGGACTGAAGCTTTCTTT. It specifies CASSQEGTHAIGTEAFF.

In this sample, this clonotype turned up many times. The rearrangement links TRBV7-6 to TRBJ2-1; tentatively, D is TRBD1 or TRBD2 (5 bases each). The CDR3 has 18 residues. The V and J ends lost 5 bases and 2 bases respectively, with 22 bases between them. Germline CDR1 SGHVS, CDR2 FNYEAQ. The CDR3 DNA reads TGTGCCAGCAGCGCTTCTTGGAGGATCATGGGGGCCTACAATGAGCAGTTCTTC. It codes for CASSASWRIMGAYNEQFF.

This clonotype came up a few times. The chain recombines TRBV7-8 with TRBJ1-5, with D tentatively TRBD1 (6 bases). Germline CDR1 is SGHVS and CDR2 is FQNEAQ. Trimming took off 4 bases at V and 0 bases at J, with 10 bases between the two ends. The CDR3 spans 15 residues. The CDR3 region is CASSSPGHSNQPQHF. CDR3 nucleotides: TGTGCCAGCAGCTCTCCGGGACATAGCAATCAGCCCCAGCATTTT.

This rearrangement joins TRBV2 to TRBJ1-4; tentative D call: TRBD1 (5 bases). The CDR3 contains 16 residues. Trimming took 6 bases from V and 4 from J, leaving 18 bases between them. The germline V gene encodes CDR1 SNHLY and CDR2 FYNNEI. The CDR3: CASRPKGGDLNEKLFF. CDR3 coding DNA: TGTGCCAGCAGACCAAAGGGTGGGGACCTTAATGAAAAACTGTTTTTT.

This clonotype was counted a few times. The chain combines TRBV10-3 with TRBJ2-1, with D perhaps matching TRBD1 (6 bases). This CDR3 has 15 amino acids. Germline CDR1 ENHRY, CDR2 SYGVKD. The germline V and J ends were trimmed by 4 bases and 4 bases, with 14 bases remaining between them. CDR3 sequence reads: CAISGDKNQYNEQFF. Written as DNA, the CDR3 is TGTGCCATCAGTGGGGACAAAAATCAATACAATGAGCAGTTCTTC.

This clonotype came up a few times. This chain connects TRBV4-2 to TRBJ1-1; no clear D. Germline V gene lookup returns CDR1 LGHNA and CDR2 YNFKEQ. Between the trimmed V and J ends, which lost 0 bases and 4 bases, there was a span of 12 bases. CDR3 size: 15 residues. The CDR3 protein is CASSQDHHSGTEAFF. Written as DNA, the CDR3 is TGTGCCAGCAGCCAAGATCACCATAGCGGCACTGAAGCTTTCTTT.

This clonotype came up a few times. The CDR3 is CASTEGTGVYSNQPQHF. For the CDR3, the DNA is TGTGCCAGTACCGAGGGGACAGGGGTCTATAGCAATCAGCCCCAGCATTTT. The genes are TRBV19 and TRBJ1-5, with 10 nucleotides matching TRBD1. The CDR3 has 17 residues. Trimming removed 7 bases from V and 0 bases from J; junction bases left unmatched: 9. Germline V CDR1 and CDR2: LNHDA, SQIVND (reference sequence).

This clonotype was found a few times. This chain links TRBV6-2 or TRBV6-3 with TRBJ2-1; TRBD2 matches at 13 bases. In germline, CDR1 is MNHEY, CDR2 SVGEGT. The CDR3 is made up of 16 amino acids. With V trimmed by 6 bases and J by 4 bases, 6 bases remained unmatched. The CDR3 loop is CASSSKTSGGYNEQFF. CDR3 DNA sequence: TGTGCCAGCAGCTCAAAGACTAGCGGGGGGTACAATGAGCAGTTCTTC.

A few counts support this clonotype. V is TRBV7-8 and J is TRBJ1-1; TRBD1 matches at 10 bases. The CDR3 has 15 amino acids. Trimming removed 3 bases from V and 5 bases from J; junction bases left unmatched: 6. CDR1 is SGHVS, CDR2 FQNEAQ, per germline. The CDR3 loop is CASSFDRGPGTEAFF. In nucleotides, the CDR3 is TGTGCCAGCAGCTTCGACAGGGGGCCGGGGACTGAAGCTTTCTTT. The entire variable domain, with the rest obtained from reference TRBV7-8 and TRBJ1-1, is as follows: GAGVSQSPRYKVAKRGQDVALRCDPISGHVSLFWYQQALGQGPEFLTYFQNEAQLDKSGLPSDRFFAERPEGSVSTLKIQRTQQEDSAVYLCASSFDRGPGTEAFFGQGTRLTVV.

This chain links TRBV2 with TRBJ2-7; TRBD1 might be the D (6 bases). V dropped 0 bases and J dropped 4 bases, with 10 bases sitting between them. The germline CDR1 and CDR2 sequences are SNHLY and FYNNEI. The CDR3 loop spans 14 amino acids. CDR3 DNA sequence: TGTGCCAGCAGTGAAGCGGGGCAGGGGTACGAGCAGTACGTC. It codes for CASSEAGQGYEQYV.